A single sample is the source of the 24 T cell receptor beta chains below, sequenced in a study of siplizumab effects on memory and regulatory T cells. The repertoire was sequenced with immunoSEQ multiplex PCR; TCRdb's copy has only in-frame clones and lacks some. Of some 96,000 clones listed, around 92% are singletons. Sequenced: CD4+ T cells sorted from blood. Receptor source: a human donor in good health.

The rearrangement joins TRBV7-3 to TRBJ1-1; D is possibly TRBD1 (6 bases). Per the germline V gene, CDR1 is SGHTA and CDR2 is FQGTGA. The V and J ends lost 4 bases and 8 bases respectively, with 17 bases between them. This CDR3 contains 14 residues. The CDR3 spells CASSSTRGQSEAFF. The CDR3, as DNA: TGTGCCAGCAGCTCCACCCGCGGACAGTCCGAAGCTTTCTTT. Full variable domain (rest looked up from reference TRBV7-3 and TRBJ1-1): GAGVSQTPSNKVTEKGKYVELRCDPISGHTALYWYRQSLGQGPEFLIYFQGTGAADDSGLPNDRFFAVRPEGSVSTLKIQRTERGDSAVYLCASSSTRGQSEAFFGQGTRLTVV.

The V call is TRBV28, the J call TRBJ1-1; the D is unclear. The ends were cut back, 7 bases at V and 0 bases at J, with 21 bases in the middle. Per germline, CDR1 MDHEN and CDR2 SYDVKM. CDR3 length: 17 residues. DNA of the CDR3: TGTGCCAGCAACCTTGGGCGGACTTCACATGTGAACACTGAAGCTTTCTTT. Protein sequence: CASNLGRTSHVNTEAFF.

This clone was picked up a small number of times. The J gene is TRBJ2-5, the V gene TRBV19; TRBD1 matches at 10 bases. Trimming at V came to 3 bases and at J to 4 bases, leaving 5 bases not matched to a gene. From germline, CDR1 is LNHDA and CDR2 SQIVND (reference sequence). The CDR3 is 15 residues long. The CDR3 sequence: CASSIGTGAGETQYF. The CDR3 DNA is TGTGCCAGTAGTATTGGGACAGGGGCCGGAGAGACCCAGTACTTC.

In this sample, this clone turned up once. The chain recombines TRBV6-1 with TRBJ1-1; D is unclear. The V gene's germline CDR1 is MNHNS and CDR2 SASEGT. CDR3 length: 13 residues. V was trimmed by 4 bases and J by 0 bases, leaving 6 bases between them. In nucleotides, the CDR3 is TGTGCCAGCAGTGCCTCTATGAACACTGAAGCTTTCTTT. Translation: CASSASMNTEAFF.

This sequence joins TRBV18 and TRBJ2-1, with a tentative D call TRBD1 (6 bases). The CDR3 has 12 residues. Trimming removed 2 bases at V and 8 bases at J, with 7 bases between. Germline V gives CDR1 KGHSH, CDR2 LQKENI. CDR3 DNA sequence: TGTGCCAGCTCACCAGGGGGCGATGAGCAGTTCTTC. It is translated as CASSPGGDEQFF.

This clone has just one count. V is TRBV30 and J is TRBJ1-2, with D tentatively TRBD1 (5 bases). CDR1 and CDR2 from the germline V gene are GTSNPN and SVGIG (reference sequence). The CDR3 has 12 amino acids. Trimming removed 5 bases at V and 6 bases at J, with 13 bases between. CDR3 nucleotides: TGTGCCTGGTGGGGGACTTTAGATGGCTACACCTTC. It encodes CAWWGTLDGYTF. The variable domain in full, completed from reference TRBV30 and TRBJ1-2, reads SQTIHQWPATLVQPVGSPLSLECTVEGTSNPNLYWYRQAAGRGLQLLFYSVGIGQISSEVPQNLSASRPQDRQFILSSKKLLLSDSGFYLCAWWGTLDGYTFGSGTRLTVV.

V usage is TRBV7-9 and J usage is TRBJ2-5; either TRBD1 or TRBD2 may fit D (5 bases each). V gave up 3 bases and J gave up 5 bases, with 19 bases separating them. Germline loops: CDR1 SEHNR, CDR2 FQNEAQ (reference sequence). This CDR3 is 16 amino acids long. The CDR3 here is CASSFYIRGAGETQYF. The CDR3, as DNA: TGTGCCAGCAGCTTCTACATCAGAGGGGCCGGGGAGACCCAGTACTTC.

This chain joins TRBV4-1 and TRBJ1-2; TRBD1 matches at 10 bases. From germline, CDR1 is MGHRA and CDR2 YSYEKL. V lost 1 base to trimming and J lost 4 bases; unmatched junction nucleotides: 9. There are 17 residues in the CDR3. CDR3 residues: CASSQGLTDRGFYGYTF. Here the CDR3 DNA reads TGCGCCAGCAGCCAAGGGCTGACGGACAGGGGGTTCTATGGCTACACCTTC.

This chain joins TRBV18 and TRBJ2-7, with 12 bases identical to TRBD1. V gave up 3 bases and J gave up 7 bases; unmatched junction bases: 13. CDR1 and CDR2 from the germline V gene are KGHSH and LQKENI. The CDR3 is made up of 17 amino acids. CDR3 residues: CASSPTTPGTGGNEQYF. CDR3 DNA: TGTGCCAGCTCACCCACTACACCCGGGACAGGGGGCAATGAGCAGTACTTC.

The V and J genes are TRBV7-2 and TRBJ2-7; the D is unclear. This CDR3 is 16 amino acids long. Looked up from germline, CDR1 is SGHTA and CDR2 is FQGNSA. The V end lost 1 base, the J end lost 0 bases, and 13 bases lay between the germline ends. The CDR3 here is CASSLVAGGSSYEQYF. The CDR3 DNA reads TGTGCCAGCAGCTTAGTTGCAGGCGGTAGCTCCTACGAGCAGTACTTC.

This chain connects TRBV10-3 to TRBJ2-1; perhaps D is TRBD1 or TRBD2 (5 bases each). The V gene lost 6 bases and the J gene lost 5 bases, with 17 bases spanning the gap. CDR3 length equals 15 residues. Germline CDR1 reads ENHRY; CDR2 reads SYGVKD. The CDR3 spells CAISEQGWGDNEQFF. Here the CDR3 DNA reads TGTGCCATCAGCGAGCAGGGCTGGGGAGACAATGAGCAGTTCTTC.

There are a few counts of this clone. V gene TRBV13 combines with J gene TRBJ2-5; D is undetermined. CDR1 PRHDT and CDR2 FYEKMQ come from the germline V gene (reference sequence). This CDR3 has 15 amino acids. V shed 3 bases and J shed 5 bases, with 16 bases lying between them. The CDR3 DNA is TGTGCCAGCAGCTTGCGGCGGTCGGCCCGTGAGACCCAGTACTTC. It yields the protein CASSLRRSARETQYF.

The rearrangement uses TRBV19 and TRBJ2-2; 7 bases map to TRBD1. This CDR3 region has 14 residues. The V gene's germline CDR1 is LNHDA and CDR2 SQIVND (reference sequence). The J segment lost 0 bases and the V segment lost 7 bases, leaving 2 bases of the junction unmatched. The CDR3: CASIDRANTGELFF. The CDR3 DNA reads TGTGCCAGTATCGACAGGGCGAACACCGGGGAGCTGTTTTTT.

The V and J genes are TRBV19 and TRBJ1-6; D perhaps matches TRBD1 (6 bases). The V gene lost 3 bases and the J gene lost 4 bases, with 10 bases spanning the gap. The CDR3 is made up of 15 amino acids. CDR1 and CDR2 (germline): LNHDA, SQIVND (reference sequence). CDR3 bases: TGTGCCAGTAGTATCGGGACATCTTATAATTCACCCCTCCACTTT. Its translation: CASSIGTSYNSPLHF.

In this sample, this clone turned up once. The rearrangement joins TRBV9 to TRBJ2-1; 7 bases fit TRBD2. Trimming at V came to 4 bases and at J to 10 bases, leaving 17 bases not matched to a gene. This CDR3 region has 16 residues. Germline values: CDR1 SGDLS, CDR2 YYNGEE. The CDR3 protein is CASSLLAAGLNREQFF. As DNA, the CDR3 is TGTGCCAGCAGCCTCCTAGCGGCTGGGCTTAATAGGGAGCAGTTCTTC.

The rearrangement joins TRBV6-1 to TRBJ1-4; D is undetermined. The CDR3 extends over 12 amino acids. Per the germline V gene, CDR1 is MNHNS and CDR2 is SASEGT. V lost 7 bases, J lost 8 bases, and 11 bases lay in between. This CDR3 is CASTGRQEKLFF. In nucleotides, the CDR3 is TGTGCCAGCACCGGGAGGCAGGAAAAACTGTTTTTT.

V and J are TRBV29-1 and TRBJ2-3; D not certain. V lost 7 bases and J 4 bases, leaving 6 bases between the germline ends. The germline CDR1 and CDR2 sequences are SQVTM and ANQGSEA. CDR3 size: 10 residues. This chain's CDR3 is CSGRSDTQYF. In DNA, the CDR3 is TGCAGCGGAAGGTCAGATACGCAGTATTTT.

This clone was seen more than once but under ten times. The chain employs TRBV27 and TRBJ1-1; 10 nucleotides line up with TRBD1. J was trimmed by 0 bases and V by 6 bases; bases with no gene match: 4. CDR3 length: 15 residues. Germline V gives CDR1 MNHEY, CDR2 SMNVEV (reference sequence). The CDR3 region is CASRTGQGLNTEAFF. The CDR3 DNA sequence: TGTGCCAGCAGGACGGGACAGGGGCTGAACACTGAAGCTTTCTTT.

CDR3 nucleotide sequence: TGTGCCAGCAGCTTACTAGGGCCCGGGGAGCTGTTTTTT. Translating it yields CASSLLGPGELFF. The chain recombines TRBV7-9 with TRBJ2-2; D gene ambiguous. V lost 2 bases and J 6 bases, leaving 7 bases between the germline ends. This CDR3 contains 13 residues. Germline CDR1 is SEHNR and CDR2 is FQNEAQ (reference sequence).

The V and J genes are TRBV18 and TRBJ2-1; TRBD2 aligns across 9 bases. Trimming at V came to 8 bases and at J to 2 bases, leaving 4 bases not matched to a gene. The length of the CDR3 is 14 residues. Per germline, CDR1 KGHSH and CDR2 LQKENI. CDR3 nucleotides: TGTGCCAGCGAGAAGCGGGGGGCCTACAATGAGCAGTTCTTC. Protein product: CASEKRGAYNEQFF.

The V call is TRBV2, the J call TRBJ2-7, with 9 bases matching TRBD2. In germline, CDR1 is SNHLY, CDR2 FYNNEI. CDR3 length equals 14 residues. V lost 3 bases and J lost 5; bases outside the gene matches: 5. The CDR3 sequence: CASSDGLAKDEQYF. CDR3 DNA sequence: TGTGCCAGCAGTGATGGACTAGCGAAAGACGAGCAGTACTTC.

The chain uses TRBV6-5 and TRBJ2-6, with a weak D call TRBD1 (6 bases). Per the germline V gene, CDR1 is MNHEY and CDR2 is SVGAGI. The CDR3 covers 15 residues. Between the trimmed V and J ends, which lost 7 bases and 0 bases, there was a span of 10 bases. CDR3 DNA: TGTGCCAGCAACAGGGACCCCTCTGGGGCCAACGTCCTGACTTTC. The encoded protein is CASNRDPSGANVLTF.

The chain uses TRBV4-2 and TRBJ2-7, with unresolved D. This CDR3 region has 15 residues. V was trimmed by 0 bases and J by 0 bases, leaving 9 bases between them. Germline CDR1 and CDR2: LGHNA and YNFKEQ. The CDR3 region is CASSQEADLSYEQYF. DNA of the CDR3: TGTGCCAGCAGCCAAGAGGCAGACCTCTCCTACGAGCAGTACTTC.

The chain is built from TRBV9 and TRBJ2-5, with TRBD2 matching over 10 bases. The length of the CDR3 is 17 residues. Trimming removed 0 bases from V and 5 bases from J; junction bases left unmatched: 10. The germline gives CDR1 SGDLS, CDR2 YYNGEE. The CDR3 loop reads CASSVEGNQGLAETQYF. CDR3 sequence (DNA): TGTGCCAGCAGCGTAGAGGGAAATCAGGGACTAGCGGAGACCCAGTACTTC. Complete variable domain (other parts from reference TRBV9 and TRBJ2-5): DSGVTQTPKHLITATGQRVTLRCSPRSGDLSVYWYQQSLDQGLQFLIQYYNGEERAKGNILERFSAQQFPDLHSELNLSSLELGDSALYFCASSVEGNQGLAETQYFGPGTRLLVL.